This T cell receptor (beta chain) was sequenced during a study of OX40 agonist ivuxolimab in advanced cancers. Study details: Patients received intravenous ivuxolimab every 2 weeks at 0.01 to 10 mg/kg. Study-wide results and limits: At 0.1 to 3.0 mg/kg, CD4+ and CD8+ blood T cells expanded clonally by week 6.

With regard to this clone: No antigen is known for it.

V lost 4 bases and J lost 3; bases outside the gene matches: 10. The CDR3 has 17 residues. Per the germline V gene, CDR1 is MDHEN and CDR2 is SYDVKM. Produced via immunoSEQ multiplex PCR; TCRdb's table is partial and in-frame only. The sample carries 70,000 to 95,000 clones, roughly 90% recorded once. The rearrangement uses TRBV28 and TRBJ2-7; 12 nucleotides agree with TRBD2. The specimen comprised CD4+ or CD8+ T cells sorted from blood, sampled in a trial of the OX40 agonist ivuxolimab. The origin of this receptor is an adult with an advanced solid tumor such as melanoma, head and neck, liver or kidney cancer. The CDR3 nucleotides are TGTGCCAGCAGTTCTATGACTAGCGGGAGAGCTAACTACGAGCAGTACTTC. This gives the protein CASSSMTSGRANYEQYF.